This paragraph reports one T cell receptor beta chain. As handled by the study authors: Reference gene primer amplification gave nucleated cell count estimates. TCRdb's table, derived via immunoSEQ multiplex PCR, lists solely in-frame clones and lacks some. That table furnishes V, J and clone size, whereas the DNA furnished D and trimming. The sample has more than 70,000 clones, roughly 87% seen once. The data derive from a study of blood T cell repertoires in COVID-19. This CDR3 region has 18 residues. Germline CDR1 reads MNHEY; CDR2 reads SMNVEV (reference sequence). The V and J ends lost 4 bases and 1 base, in that order; junction bases with no gene match: 8.

Sequenced sample: peripheral blood. The sequence derives from a man aged 60 to 75 with acute or convalescent COVID-19. The chain couples TRBV27 to TRBJ2-3; 13 bases match TRBD2. For the CDR3, the DNA is TGTGCCAGCAGTTCCCGAGGACTAGCGGGGGCCCGCACAGATACGCAGTATTTT. Its protein product is CASSSRGLAGARTDTQYF.